This T cell receptor (beta chain) appears in the sequencing data of a study of T cells in Graves' hyperthyroidism and ophthalmopathy. Points from the study as a whole: The model's output predicted ophthalmopathy at a median of roughly 6.9 months prior to onset. Blood held most thyroid clonotypes expanded above 0.001 frequency.

From RNA transcripts, TCR beta CDR3 regions were amplified. The HTBI primer set was used in a first-round RT-PCR of the TCR CDR3. TCRdb independently ran MiXCR on the multiplex PCR reads; one entry per CDR3 protein. Altogether just over 550,000 distinct CDR3 sequences are present, approximately 44% being singletons, with the ten largest covering 8.2%. Hyperthyroidism had been newly diagnosed in patients aged 18 to 65, and its duration was under 2 months. Ten or more counts support this clonotype. The antigen remains unidentified. V was cut by 6 bases and J by 6 bases, with 8 bases left in between. The germline gives CDR1 SQVTM, CDR2 ANQGSEA. The CDR3 is 10 amino acids.

This sequence joins TRBV29-1 and TRBJ1-2; D uncertain. The sample was peripheral blood or thyroid tissue (not recorded which). This TCR was recovered from a woman younger than 35 with Graves' hyperthyroidism. The CDR3 bases are TGCAGCGTCGGACGGGATGGCTACACCTTC. Amino acid sequence: CSVGRDGYTF. The entire variable domain, with the rest obtained from reference TRBV29-1 and TRBJ1-2, is as follows: SAVISQKPSRDICQRGTSLTIQCQVDSQVTMMFWYRQQPGQSLTLIATANQGSEATYESGFVIDKFPISRPNLTFSTLTVSNMSPEDSSIYLCSVGRDGYTFGSGTRLTVV.